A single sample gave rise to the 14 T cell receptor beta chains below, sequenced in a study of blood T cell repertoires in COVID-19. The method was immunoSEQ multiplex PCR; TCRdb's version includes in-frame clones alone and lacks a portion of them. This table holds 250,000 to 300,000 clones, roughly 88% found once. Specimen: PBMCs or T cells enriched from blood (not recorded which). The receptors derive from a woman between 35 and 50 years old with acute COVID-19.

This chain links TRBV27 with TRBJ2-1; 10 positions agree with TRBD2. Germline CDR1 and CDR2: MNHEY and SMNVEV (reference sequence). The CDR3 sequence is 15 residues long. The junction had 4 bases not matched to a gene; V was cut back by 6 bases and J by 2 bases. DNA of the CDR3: TGTGCCAGCAGGAGCGGGAGGGGGCCCTACAATGAGCAGTTCTTC. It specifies CASRSGRGPYNEQFF.

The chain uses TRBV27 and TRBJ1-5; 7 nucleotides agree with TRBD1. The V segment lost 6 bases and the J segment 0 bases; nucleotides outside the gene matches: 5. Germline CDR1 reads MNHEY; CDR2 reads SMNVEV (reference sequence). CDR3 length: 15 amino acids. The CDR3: CASRLGTASNQPQHF. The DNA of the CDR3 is TGTGCCAGCAGGCTTGGGACAGCTAGCAATCAGCCCCAGCATTTT.

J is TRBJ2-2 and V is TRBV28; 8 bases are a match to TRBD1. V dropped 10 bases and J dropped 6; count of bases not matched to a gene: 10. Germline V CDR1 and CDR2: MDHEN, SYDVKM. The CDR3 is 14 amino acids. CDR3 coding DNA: TGTGCCACCTCGGGACAGGTTCCCCCCGGGGAGCTGTTTTTT. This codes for CATSGQVPPGELFF.

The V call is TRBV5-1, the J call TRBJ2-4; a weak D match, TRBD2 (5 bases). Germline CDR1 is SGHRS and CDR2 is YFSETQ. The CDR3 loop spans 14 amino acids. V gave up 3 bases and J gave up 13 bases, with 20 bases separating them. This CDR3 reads CASSSRISEGPQYF. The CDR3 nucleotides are TGCGCCAGCAGCTCCCGTATTAGCGAAGGGCCCCAGTACTTC.

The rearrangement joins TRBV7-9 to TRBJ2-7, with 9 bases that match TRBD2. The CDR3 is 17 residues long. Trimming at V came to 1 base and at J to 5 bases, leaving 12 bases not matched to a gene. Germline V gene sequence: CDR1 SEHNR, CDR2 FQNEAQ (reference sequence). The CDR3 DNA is TGTGCCAGCAGCTTAGGGGTTTGGCGGGAGGGCCGGGACGAGCAGTACTTC. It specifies CASSLGVWREGRDEQYF.

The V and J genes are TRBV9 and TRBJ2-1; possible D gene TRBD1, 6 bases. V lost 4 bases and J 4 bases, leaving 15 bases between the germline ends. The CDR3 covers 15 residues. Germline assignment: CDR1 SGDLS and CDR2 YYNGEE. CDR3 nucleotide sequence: TGTGCCAGCAGCCCATTTCAGGGGTCTTACAATGAGCAGTTCTTC. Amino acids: CASSPFQGSYNEQFF.

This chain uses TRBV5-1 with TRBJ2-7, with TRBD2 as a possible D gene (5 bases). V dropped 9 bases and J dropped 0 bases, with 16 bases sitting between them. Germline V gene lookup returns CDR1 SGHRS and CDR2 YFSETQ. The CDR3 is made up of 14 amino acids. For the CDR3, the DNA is TGCGCCACGCGATCGGAGGTAGTCTCCTACGAGCAGTACTTC. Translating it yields CATRSEVVSYEQYF. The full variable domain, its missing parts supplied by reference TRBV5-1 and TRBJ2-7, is KAGVTQTPRYLIKTRGQQVTLSCSPISGHRSVSWYQQTPGQGLQFLFEYFSETQRNKGNFPGRFSGRQFSNSRSEMNVSTLELGDSALYLCATRSEVVSYEQYFGPGTRLTVT.

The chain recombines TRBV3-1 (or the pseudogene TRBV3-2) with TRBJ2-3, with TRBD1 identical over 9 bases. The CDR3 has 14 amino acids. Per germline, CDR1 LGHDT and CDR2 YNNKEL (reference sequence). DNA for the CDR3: TGTGCTGCTGGGGACAGGGCTAGGACAGATACGCAGTATTTT. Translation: CAAGDRARTDTQYF.

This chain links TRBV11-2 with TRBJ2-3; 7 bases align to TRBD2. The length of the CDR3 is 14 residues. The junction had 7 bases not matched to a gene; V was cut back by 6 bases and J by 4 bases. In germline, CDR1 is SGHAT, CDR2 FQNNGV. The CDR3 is CASRRPGGSDTQYF. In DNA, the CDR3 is TGTGCCAGCAGGAGGCCGGGAGGTTCAGATACGCAGTATTTT.

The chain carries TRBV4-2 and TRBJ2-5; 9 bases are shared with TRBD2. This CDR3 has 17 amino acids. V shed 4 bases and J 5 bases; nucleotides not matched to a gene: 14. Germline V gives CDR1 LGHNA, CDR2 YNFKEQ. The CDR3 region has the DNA TGTGCCAGCAGCCGTGAAAAGGGAGCGGGAGGTTGGGAGACCCAGTACTTC. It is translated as CASSREKGAGGWETQYF.

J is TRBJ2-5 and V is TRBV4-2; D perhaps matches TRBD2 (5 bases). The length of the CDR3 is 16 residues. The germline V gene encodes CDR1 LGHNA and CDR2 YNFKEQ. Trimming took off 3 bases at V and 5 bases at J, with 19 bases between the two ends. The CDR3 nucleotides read TGTGCCAGCAGCCAGATCTCTAGCTCCCTCGGGGAGACCCAGTACTTC. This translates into CASSQISSSLGETQYF.

CDR3 DNA sequence: TGTGCCTCGGCCCCGGACAGGGTAAACCTACAGTTCTTC. Protein: CASAPDRVNLQFF. This chain joins TRBV19 and TRBJ2-1, with 8 positions matching TRBD1. Germline assignment: CDR1 LNHDA and CDR2 SQIVND (reference sequence). V shed 11 bases, J shed 13 bases, and the junction held 16 bases outside the gene matches. The length of the CDR3 is 13 residues.

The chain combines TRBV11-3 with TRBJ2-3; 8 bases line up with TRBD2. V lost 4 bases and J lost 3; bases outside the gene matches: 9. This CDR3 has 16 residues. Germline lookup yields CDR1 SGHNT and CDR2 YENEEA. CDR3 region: CASSYFSGKGTDTQYF. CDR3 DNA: TGTGCCAGCAGCTACTTTAGCGGGAAAGGGACAGATACGCAGTATTTT.

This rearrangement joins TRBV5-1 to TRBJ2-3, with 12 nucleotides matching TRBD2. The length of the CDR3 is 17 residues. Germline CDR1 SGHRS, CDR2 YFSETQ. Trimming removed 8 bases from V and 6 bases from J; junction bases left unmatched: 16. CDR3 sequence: CASKPGGTSGFLDTQYF. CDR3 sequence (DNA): TGCGCCAGTAAACCCGGCGGGACTAGCGGGTTTTTGGATACGCAGTATTTT.